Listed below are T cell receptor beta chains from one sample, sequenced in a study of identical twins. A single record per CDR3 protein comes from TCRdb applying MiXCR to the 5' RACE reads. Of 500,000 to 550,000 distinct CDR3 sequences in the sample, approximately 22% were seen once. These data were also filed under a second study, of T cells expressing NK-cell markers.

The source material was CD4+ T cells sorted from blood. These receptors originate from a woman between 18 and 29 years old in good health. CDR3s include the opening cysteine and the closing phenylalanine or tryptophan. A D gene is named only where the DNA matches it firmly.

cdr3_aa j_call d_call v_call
CASSEGWGSSYNEQFF TRBJ2-1 - TRBV6-1
CASSLLGTPGMPIYF TRBJ1-3 - TRBV27
CAISGPPSGPNTEAFF TRBJ1-1 - TRBV10-3
CSAERGAGETQYF TRBJ2-5 TRBD2 TRBV20-1
CAIVPPGRSGTEAFF TRBJ1-1 - TRBV12-3/TRBV12-4
CASSQSRDRAYEQYF TRBJ2-7 TRBD1 TRBV4-3
CGTGTAMNTEAFF TRBJ1-1 TRBD1 TRBV20-1
CASSLVNFDYGYTF TRBJ1-2 - TRBV6-5
CSAEGVRGGYEQYF TRBJ2-7 - TRBV20-1
CSAGALTLDTDTQYF TRBJ2-3 - TRBV20-1
CASSLAGGGNQPQHF TRBJ1-5 - TRBV5-6
CASSLLGLGEQFF TRBJ2-1 - TRBV5-1
CSVYQETQYF TRBJ2-5 - TRBV29-1
CASSQDRIYGYTF TRBJ1-2 - TRBV14
CASSSTSGGETQYF TRBJ2-5 TRBD2 TRBV7-7
CASSFRGLVETQYF TRBJ2-5 - TRBV7-2
CASRYSREAFF TRBJ1-1 - TRBV12-3/TRBV12-4
CASRGYAEQFF TRBJ2-1 - TRBV2
CSAQRGQTQETQYF TRBJ2-5 TRBD1 TRBV20-1
CASSGGQGLNTEAFF TRBJ1-1 TRBD1 TRBV5-1
CASSSGLADEQFF TRBJ2-1 TRBD2 TRBV5-1
CASSVGRGWADTQYF TRBJ2-3 - TRBV9
CSAPGLAENEQFF TRBJ2-1 TRBD2 TRBV20-1
CASNRQRNNEQFF TRBJ2-1 - TRBV6-1
CASSFHTDSRRGYTF TRBJ1-2 - TRBV7-9
CSVRGGGNTEAFF TRBJ1-1 - TRBV29-1
CASSLRGLAGEGHNEQFF TRBJ2-1 TRBD2 TRBV27
CVSSLARNTIYF TRBJ1-3 - TRBV5-5
CASSLVARVDTGELFF TRBJ2-2 - TRBV5-5
CASRTGTIQDGYTF TRBJ1-2 - TRBV3-1
CASSISGREQFF TRBJ2-1 TRBD2 TRBV5-6
CASTPPSGRPETQYF TRBJ2-5 TRBD2 TRBV30
CSVGQGGKETQYF TRBJ2-5 - TRBV29-1
CASSEWVSGYNEQFF TRBJ2-1 TRBD2 TRBV25-1
CASSLLRGGSSNEQFF TRBJ2-1 - TRBV5-1
CASSLTPGGYYEQYF TRBJ2-7 - TRBV7-2
CASSLVTFSFNYGYTF TRBJ1-2 - TRBV11-2